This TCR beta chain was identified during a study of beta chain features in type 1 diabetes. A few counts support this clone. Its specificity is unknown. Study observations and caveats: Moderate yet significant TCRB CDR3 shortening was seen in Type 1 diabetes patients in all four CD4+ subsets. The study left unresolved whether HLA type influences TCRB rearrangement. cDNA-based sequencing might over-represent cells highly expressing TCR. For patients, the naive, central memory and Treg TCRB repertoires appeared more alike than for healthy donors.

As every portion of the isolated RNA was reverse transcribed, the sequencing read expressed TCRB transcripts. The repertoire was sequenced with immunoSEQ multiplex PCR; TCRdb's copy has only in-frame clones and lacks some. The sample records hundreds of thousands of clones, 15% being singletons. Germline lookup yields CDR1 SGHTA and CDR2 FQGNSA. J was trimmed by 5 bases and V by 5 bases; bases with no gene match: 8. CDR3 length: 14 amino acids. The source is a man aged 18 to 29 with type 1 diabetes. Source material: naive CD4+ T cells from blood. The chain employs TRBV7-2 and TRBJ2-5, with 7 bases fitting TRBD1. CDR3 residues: CASSTRQGGETQYF. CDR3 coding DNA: TGTGCCAGCAGCACTCGACAGGGCGGGGAGACCCAGTACTTC.